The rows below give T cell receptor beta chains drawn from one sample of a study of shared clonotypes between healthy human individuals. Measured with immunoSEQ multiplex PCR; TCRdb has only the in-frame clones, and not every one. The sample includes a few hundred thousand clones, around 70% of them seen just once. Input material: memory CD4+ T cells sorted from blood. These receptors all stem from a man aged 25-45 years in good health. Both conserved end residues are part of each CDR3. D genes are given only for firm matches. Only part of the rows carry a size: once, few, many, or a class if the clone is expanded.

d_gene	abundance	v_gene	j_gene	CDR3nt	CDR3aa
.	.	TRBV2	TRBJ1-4	TGTGCCAGCAGTTCGGATAATGGGGCAACTAATGAAAAACTGTTTTTT	CASSSDNGATNEKLFF
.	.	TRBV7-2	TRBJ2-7	TGTGCCAGCAGCTCCCGGGTTAGCGGCTACGAGCAGTACTTC	CASSSRVSGYEQYF
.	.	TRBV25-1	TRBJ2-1	TGTGCCAGCAGTCTCCCCGGGACGAGGCAGTTCTTC	CASSLPGTRQFF
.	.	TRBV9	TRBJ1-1	TGTGCCAGCACGGAGGCGGGGGGCAGTGAAGCTTTCTTT	CASTEAGGSEAFF
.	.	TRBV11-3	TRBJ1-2	TGTGCCAGCAGCTTAGAGGGTGGGGCCAACTATGGCTACACCTTC	CASSLEGGANYGYTF
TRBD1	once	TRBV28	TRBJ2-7	TGTGCCAGCAGACCGGGACAGACCTACGAGCAGTACTTC	CASRPGQTYEQYF
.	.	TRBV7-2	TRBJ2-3	TGTGCCAGCAGCTCTGCTAGCTGGTCGCAGTATTTT	CASSSASWSQYF
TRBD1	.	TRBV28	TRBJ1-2	TGTGCCAGCAGTTTGTTAACAGGGGCAGGAGGCTACACCTTC	CASSLLTGAGGYTF
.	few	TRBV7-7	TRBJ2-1	TGTGCCAGCAGCTCCAGTAGCGGTATTTACAATGAGCAGTTCTTC	CASSSSSGIYNEQFF
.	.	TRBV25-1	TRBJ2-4	TGTGCCAGCAGTGCCTTTGGGGAAGGAGCCAAAAACATTCAGTACTTC	CASSAFGEGAKNIQYF
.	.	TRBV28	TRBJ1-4	TGTGCCACCCTGGGCGGGAATGAAAAACTGTTTTTT	CATLGGNEKLFF
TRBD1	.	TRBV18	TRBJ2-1	TGTGCCAGCCGACAGGGGGTGGGATACAATGAGCAGTTCTTC	CASRQGVGYNEQFF
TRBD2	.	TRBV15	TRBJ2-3	TGTGCCACCAGCTTTTTAGGACTAGCGGGCTCAGATACGCAGTATTTT	CATSFLGLAGSDTQYF
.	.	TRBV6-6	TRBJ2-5	TGTGCCAGCAGCACGGGGACATCGCGAACCCAGTACTTC	CASSTGTSRTQYF
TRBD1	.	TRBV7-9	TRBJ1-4	TGTGCCAGCAGCTACCGGGACAGGGGCGGAACTAATGAAAAACTGTTTTTT	CASSYRDRGGTNEKLFF
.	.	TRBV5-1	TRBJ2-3	TGCGCCAGCAGCTTGAGAGGGGTCGCCACAGATACGCAGTATTTT	CASSLRGVATDTQYF
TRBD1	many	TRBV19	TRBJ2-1	TGTGCCAGTAGTGGACACAGGGGAAGGTTCTTC	CASSGHRGRFF
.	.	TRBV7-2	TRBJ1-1	TGTGCCAGCAGCTCCGGACAGTTCCGGAACACTGAAGCTTTCTTT	CASSSGQFRNTEAFF
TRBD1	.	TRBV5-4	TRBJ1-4	TGTGCCAGCTCACCCAGGGGGGGTTTTGAAAAACTGTTTTTT	CASSPRGGFEKLFF
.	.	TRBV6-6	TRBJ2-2	TGTGCCAGCAGGCGCACAGGGGAGGGCGGGGAGCTGTTTTTT	CASRRTGEGGELFF
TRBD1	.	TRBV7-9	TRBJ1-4	TGTGCCTCTCGGACAGGGGTTAGAACTAATGAAAAACTGTTTTTT	CASRTGVRTNEKLFF
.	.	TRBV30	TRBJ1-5	TGTGCCTGGGGAGACAGTCTCAATCAGCCCCAGCATTTT	CAWGDSLNQPQHF
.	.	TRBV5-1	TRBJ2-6	TGCGCCAGCAGCCCGGAATCTGGGGCCAACGTCCTGACTTTC	CASSPESGANVLTF
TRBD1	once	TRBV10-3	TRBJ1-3	TGTGCCATCAGCCCGGGACAGGGCGCTGGAAACACCATATATTTT	CAISPGQGAGNTIYF
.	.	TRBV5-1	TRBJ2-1	TGCGCCAGCAGCAGAGTCCGAAACAATGAGCAGTTCTTC	CASSRVRNNEQFF
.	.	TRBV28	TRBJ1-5	TGTGCCAGCGGCACCGGTGGCCAGCCCCAGCATTTT	CASGTGGQPQHF
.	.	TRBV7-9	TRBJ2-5	TGTGCCAGCAGCTTAGTAGGCAGAGAGACCCAGTACTTC	CASSLVGRETQYF
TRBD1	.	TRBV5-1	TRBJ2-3	TGCGCCAGCAGCTTAATGACAGGAACAGGGGCAGATACGCAGTATTTT	CASSLMTGTGADTQYF
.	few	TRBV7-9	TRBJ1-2	TGTGCCAGCAGCTTAGCTGAGACTTTGAACTACGGCTACACCTTC	CASSLAETLNYGYTF
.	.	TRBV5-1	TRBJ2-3	TGCGCCAGCAGAGAAACCACAGGGTCTAGCACAGATACGCAGTATTTT	CASRETTGSSTDTQYF
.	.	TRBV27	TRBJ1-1	TGTGCCAGCAGTTTGTACGGGGGTGGTGAAGCTTTCTTT	CASSLYGGGEAFF
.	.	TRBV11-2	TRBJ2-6	TGTGCCAGCAGCTTTCGGGGCGCCGGGGCCAACGTCCTGACTTTC	CASSFRGAGANVLTF
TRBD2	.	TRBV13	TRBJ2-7	TGTGCCAGCAGCTATAGCGGGAGCAGCTACGAGCAGTACTTC	CASSYSGSSYEQYF
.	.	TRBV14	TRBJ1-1	TGTGCCAGCAGCCAAGAAAGCCGAGTCACTGAAGCTTTCTTT	CASSQESRVTEAFF
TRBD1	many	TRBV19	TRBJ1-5	TGTGCCAGTAGTCACCGGGACAGGGGCTTCAATCAGCCCCAGCATTTT	CASSHRDRGFNQPQHF
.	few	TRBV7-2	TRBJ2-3	TGTGCCAGCACCCATCCCCCGGACGATCGCACAGATACGCAGTATTTT	CASTHPPDDRTDTQYF
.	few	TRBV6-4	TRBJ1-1	TGTGCCAGCAGAGCGTCGGACGGCTACAACACTGAAGCTTTCTTT	CASRASDGYNTEAFF
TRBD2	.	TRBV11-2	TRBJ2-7	TGTGCCAGCAGCGTTACCGGGACTAGCGGCTACGAGCAGTACTTC	CASSVTGTSGYEQYF
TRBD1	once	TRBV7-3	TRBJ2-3	TGTGCCAGCAGCTTAAGTGGGACAGGGCGCGCAGATACGCAGTATTTT	CASSLSGTGRADTQYF
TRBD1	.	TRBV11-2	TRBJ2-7	TGTGCCAGCAGCTTGTACCGGGACAGGGGATACGAGCAGTACTTC	CASSLYRDRGYEQYF
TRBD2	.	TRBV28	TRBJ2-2	TGTGCCAGCTATGGTGGCGGGAGGAAGCTGTTTTTT	CASYGGGRKLFF
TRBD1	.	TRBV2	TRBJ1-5	TGTGCCAGCAGTGACTGGACAGGGACTCAGCCCCAGCATTTT	CASSDWTGTQPQHF
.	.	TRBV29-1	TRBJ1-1	TGCAGCGCCCGCCTGGTTATGGGCGAAGCTTTCTTT	CSARLVMGEAFF
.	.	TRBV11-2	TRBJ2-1	TGTGCCAGCAGCTTACGCTACAATGAGCAGTTCTTC	CASSLRYNEQFF
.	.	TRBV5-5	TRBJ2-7	TGTGCCAGCAGCTTGGTGATCAGGATGGACTACGAGCAGTACTTC	CASSLVIRMDYEQYF
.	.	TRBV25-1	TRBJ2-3	TGTGCCAGCAGTGGAGGGGCGGGACCACATCTCGATACGCAGTATTTT	CASSGGAGPHLDTQYF
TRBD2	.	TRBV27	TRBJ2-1	TGTGCCAGCAGTAGGACTAGCGGGAGTTCTGAGCAGTTCTTC	CASSRTSGSSEQFF
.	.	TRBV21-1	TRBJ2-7	TGTGCCAGCAGCCGACCGGCGGACATACTCCCCTACGAGCAGTACTTC	CASSRPADILPYEQYF
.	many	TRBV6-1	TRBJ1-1	TGTGCCAGCAGTGTTTCTGGGTACACTGAAGCTTTCTTT	CASSVSGYTEAFF
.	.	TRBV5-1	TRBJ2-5	TGCGCCAGCAGCTTGGCCGATGGACCTGGTGGAGAGACCCAGTACTTC	CASSLADGPGGETQYF